This T cell receptor beta chain was sequenced for a study of T cell responses to AZD1222 COVID-19 vaccine (dated by TCRdb to the early 2020s). Regarding the research as a whole: AZD1222 recipients whose second dose came at about 4 weeks and those whose second dose came at about 12 weeks were combined into one group, since spike-specific TCR depth and breadth did not differ between the two schedules. A total of more than 230 trial participants underwent TCR sequencing, of whom more than 200 had received two doses of AZD1222 and some 25 had received two doses of the MenACWY control vaccine. Enrollment into the trials was organized by age into subgroups of 18-55, 56-69 and 70-plus years, and those subgroups contained roughly 150, 30 and 60 TCR-sequenced participants, respectively.

Paper-wide results and their limitations: Spike-specific TCR breadth and depth rose significantly after two AZD1222 doses compared with day 0 and with MenACWY recipients. CD4 TCRs associated with the vaccine covered the entire spike protein, and the dominant responses were in regions 160-218 and 743-854. Participants were mostly white British and included more females than males, and it was suggested by the authors that clonal diversity may have been underestimated. Because no day 14 peak-response samples were available, the repertoires could be characterized only after the peak T cell response. Epitopes outside the regions mutated in the B.1.351 and B.1.1.7 variants were reportedly recognized by nearly half of the unique spike-specific TCRs. The 56-69-year group was small, and its depth increase did not reach significance, likely because of low power. Conclusions about previously exposed vaccinees are limited because only six or seven AZD1222 recipients were SARS-CoV-2 seropositive at baseline.

The CDR1 and CDR2 encoded by the germline V gene are SGHRS and YFSETQ. The CDR3 covers 15 residues, taking in both the cysteine and the phenylalanine. Just CDR3 DNA is preserved here, 45 bases in frame from base 1. For this chain, trimming is 0 bases at the V end and 3 bases at the J end, and the number of junction bases without a gene match is 5. The sample's time point, from its label and the paper: baseline before first vaccination. Samples from vaccinated people were obtained from the UK trials COV001 and COV002, which included a single-blind randomized controlled phase 2/3 trial of AZD1222 (ChAdOx1 nCoV-19) in healthy adults. For TCRbeta chain sequencing, PBMC samples were collected from trial participants at day 0 and at day 28 after the second dose. The CDR3 regions of human TCRbeta chains were analyzed by immunosequencing. The authors' analysis ran thus. TCRs in the repertoires were matched against a reference library of SARS-CoV-2-specific TCRs that had been generated with the MIRA antigen-specificity platform. Breadth was defined as the fraction of unique TCRs that were SARS-CoV-2-associated, and depth was defined as the fraction of total T cells that were SARS-CoV-2-associated. Using the MIRA data, every spike-specific TCR was mapped to the spike region that the TCR reacted to and assigned to either a CD4 or a CD8 class. Log10-transformed breadth and depth values were compared by one-way ANOVA with Sidak's multiple comparisons tests. The clones in this table, taken by TCRdb from immuneACCESS, are in-frame only. Not every clone is retained; where verified, under half of the shortfall comes from an unresolved V gene, and the cause of the rest is unknown. Clone size and the V and J calls come from that table; the DNA yielded D and trimming. The sample records approximately 160,000 clones, roughly nine tenths of which are singletons. The ten most abundant clones make up about 2.8% of the sample.

Comments on this clone: Its target antigen remains unknown. The input lacks base qualities; no much larger clone sits a single base away.

The chain links TRBV5-1 with TRBJ2-7; 8 bases in the middle match TRBD2. This TCR was sampled from an adult in good health. Here the sequenced sample was peripheral blood, taken on day 0 of AZD1222 vaccination. The CDR3 protein: CASSLAGGQNYEQYF. The DNA sequence is given as TGCGCCAGCAGCTTGGCGGGAGGGCAGAACTACGAGCAGTACTTC.